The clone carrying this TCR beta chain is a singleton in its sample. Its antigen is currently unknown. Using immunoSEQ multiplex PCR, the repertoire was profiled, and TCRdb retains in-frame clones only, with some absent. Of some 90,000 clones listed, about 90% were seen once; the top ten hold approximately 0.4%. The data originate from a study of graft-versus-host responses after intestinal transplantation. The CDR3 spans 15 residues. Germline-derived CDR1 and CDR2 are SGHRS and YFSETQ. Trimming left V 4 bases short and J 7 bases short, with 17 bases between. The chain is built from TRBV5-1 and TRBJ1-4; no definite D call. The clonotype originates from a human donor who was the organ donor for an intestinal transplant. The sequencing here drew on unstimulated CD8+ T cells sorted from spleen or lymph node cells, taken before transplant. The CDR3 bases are TGCGCCAGCAGCAATGGCCCGCTGGTTGGTGAAAAACTGTTTTTT. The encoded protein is CASSNGPLVGEKLFF.